Here is one T cell receptor (beta chain) with its context. Its antigen is as yet unknown. Compared with germline, one end of the junction differs, possibly owing to a read error. The data stem from a study of regulatory T cells in long-lasting Graves disease. iRepertoire HTBI primers and Arm-PCR of CDR3 regions built TCR beta libraries. MiXCR, run by TCRdb on the multiplex PCR reads, gives a single entry per CDR3 protein. The table includes around 450,000 distinct CDR3 sequences, 16% detected once. Findings of the study overall: Patients whose Graves' disease persisted exhibited lower TCR diversity than those newly diagnosed. Gene preferences differed: TRBV28, TRBJ1-2, TRBJ2-5 in persistent cases.

CDR1 and CDR2 from the germline V gene are DFQATT and SNEGSKA (reference sequence). The CDR3 contains 12 residues. Time point of the sample: newly diagnosed GD, antithyroid drugs for less than 3 months. From RNA extracted from PBMCs, the TCR library was made. These same records also appear under a second study, on T cells in Graves' hyperthyroidism and ophthalmopathy. From that study: No progression to ophthalmopathy during 18 months of follow-up defined stable disease. The hyperthyroidism patients had all been newly diagnosed, and their disease duration was under 2 months. Their ages ranged from 18 to 65 years.

This sample comprised peripheral blood mononuclear cells (PBMCs), obtained at new diagnosis, from a patient treated with antithyroid drugs. This chain joins TRBV20-1 and TRBJ2-7; D perhaps matches TRBD2 (6 bases). The TCR originated in a man aged 40-49 years with Graves disease. The CDR3 DNA reads TGCAGTCTACAAGAGGGACTGTCGATTGAGGATTTC. This translates into CSLQEGLSIEDF.